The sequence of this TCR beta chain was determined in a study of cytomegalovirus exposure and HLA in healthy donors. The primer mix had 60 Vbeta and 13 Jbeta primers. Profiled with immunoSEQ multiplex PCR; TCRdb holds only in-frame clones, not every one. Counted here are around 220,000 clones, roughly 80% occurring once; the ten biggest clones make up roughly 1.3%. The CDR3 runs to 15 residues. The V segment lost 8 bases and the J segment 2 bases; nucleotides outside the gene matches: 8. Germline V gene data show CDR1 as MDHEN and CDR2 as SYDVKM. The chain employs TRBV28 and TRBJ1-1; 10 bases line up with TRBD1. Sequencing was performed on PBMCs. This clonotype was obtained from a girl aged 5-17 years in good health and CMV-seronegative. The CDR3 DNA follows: TGTGCCAGCGGTAGGACAGGGGGATTAAACACTGAAGCTTTCTTT. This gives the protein CASGRTGGLNTEAFF.